Listed below are T cell receptor beta chains from one sample, sequenced in a study of shared clonotypes between healthy human individuals. The protocol was immunoSEQ multiplex PCR, while the TCRdb copy is restricted to in-frame clones and leaves out a portion. The table records some 2.4 million clones, under 95% of them present only once. The specimen sequenced was naive CD4+ T cells from PBMCs. These receptors came from a man in his late teens or twenties in good health. Some clones in this sample may be carry-over from other donors' samples. Both conserved end residues are part of each CDR3. A D gene is named only where the DNA matches it firmly. Clone size is given for some rows only: seen once, a few or many times, or a class if the clone is expanded.

clone_size d_call j_call v_call cdr3_aa cdr3_nt
- - TRBJ2-7 TRBV5-1 CASSSEEVPYEQYF TGCGCCAGCAGCTCCGAAGAGGTACCCTACGAGCAGTACTTC
once - TRBJ1-2 TRBV12-5 CASGLTAAGAYGYTF TGTGCTAGTGGTTTGACCGCGGCAGGGGCATATGGCTACACCTTC
- - TRBJ2-1 TRBV5-1 CASSLVPNPQANEQFF TGCGCCAGCAGCTTGGTGCCCAATCCCCAAGCCAATGAGCAGTTCTTC
once TRBD1 TRBJ1-4 TRBV6-4 CAKREGQINEKLFF TGTGCCAAAAGAGAGGGACAGATTAATGAAAAACTGTTTTTT
few TRBD1 TRBJ1-1 TRBV29-1 CSVEGQLNTEAFF TGCAGCGTTGAGGGACAGCTGAACACTGAAGCTTTCTTT
- - TRBJ1-2 TRBV19 CASSIDGEAGYGYTF TGTGCCAGTAGTATAGACGGGGAGGCGGGCTATGGCTACACCTTC
- - TRBJ2-1 TRBV4-1 CASSQVASYNEQFF TGCGCCAGCAGCCAGGTAGCTTCCTACAATGAGCAGTTCTTC
- - TRBJ2-1 TRBV7-2 CASSLGGLGALDEQFF TGTGCCAGCAGCTTAGGGGGACTGGGGGCCCTCGATGAGCAGTTCTTC
- TRBD2 TRBJ2-5 TRBV5-1 CASFSGRTLKETQYF TGCGCCAGCTTTAGCGGGAGGACTCTAAAAGAGACCCAGTACTTC
- TRBD1 TRBJ2-7 TRBV6-1 CASSPDRGDEQYF TGTGCCAGCAGTCCCGACAGGGGCGACGAGCAGTACTTC
few - TRBJ1-1 TRBV7-9 CASSYSDREAFF TGTGCCAGCAGCTATTCGGACAGAGAAGCTTTCTTT
once - TRBJ1-5 TRBV19 CASSPAVLGNQPQHF TGTGCCAGTAGCCCGGCGGTGCTGGGAAATCAGCCCCAGCATTTT
- - TRBJ2-5 TRBV30 CAWSADGAPGTQYF TGTGCCTGGAGCGCCGACGGGGCCCCAGGGACCCAGTACTTC
- TRBD2 TRBJ2-5 TRBV14 CASSLRTSLGETQYF TGTGCCAGCAGCCTTCGGACTAGTCTCGGAGAGACCCAGTACTTC
- - TRBJ1-1 TRBV7-2 CASSDGGAEAFF TGTGCCAGCAGCGACGGAGGCGCTGAAGCTTTCTTT
- - TRBJ1-1 TRBV18 CASSDYGSNTEAFF TGTGCCAGCTCGGACTATGGATCGAACACTGAAGCTTTCTTT
- - TRBJ2-5 TRBV5-1 CASSRAGQETQYF TGCGCCAGCAGCCGGGCAGGTCAAGAGACCCAGTACTTC
- TRBD1 TRBJ2-5 TRBV7-7 CASSLDRAGGTQYF TGTGCCAGCAGCTTGGACAGGGCGGGCGGGACCCAGTACTTC
- TRBD1 TRBJ1-2 TRBV6-5 CASSRGQVAGYGYTF TGTGCCAGCAGTAGGGGACAGGTCGCCGGCTATGGCTACACCTTC
- - TRBJ1-1 TRBV28 CASSSPGGGNTEAFF TGTGCCAGCAGTTCCCCCGGGGGGGGCAACACTGAAGCTTTCTTT
- - TRBJ1-1 TRBV6-5 CASKRDGETAEAFF TGTGCATCCAAACGGGACGGTGAAACGGCTGAAGCTTTCTTT
- - TRBJ2-3 TRBV29-1 CSVVEVFSTDTQYF TGCAGCGTTGTAGAAGTGTTTAGCACAGATACGCAGTATTTT
- - TRBJ1-1 TRBV28 CASSSGGSVPEAFF TGTGCCAGCAGTTCGGGAGGGTCGGTCCCTGAAGCTTTCTTT
- TRBD1 TRBJ2-7 TRBV19 CASSMDRDEQYF TGTGCCAGTAGTATGGACAGGGACGAGCAGTACTTC
- TRBD1 TRBJ2-7 TRBV6-1 CASVDYRGTGQYF TGTGCCAGCGTCGATTACAGGGGCACTGGGCAGTACTTC
- - TRBJ1-1 TRBV7-2 CASSRVWNTEAFF TGTGCCAGCAGCCGGGTTTGGAACACTGAAGCTTTCTTT